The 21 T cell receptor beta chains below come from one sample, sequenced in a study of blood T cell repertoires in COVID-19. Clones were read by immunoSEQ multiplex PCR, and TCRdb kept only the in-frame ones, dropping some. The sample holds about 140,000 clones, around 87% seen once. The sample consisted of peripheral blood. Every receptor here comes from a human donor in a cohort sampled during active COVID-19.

CDR3 protein: CASSLAGSTQQYF. The CDR3 DNA follows: TGCGCCAGCAGCTTAGCGGGGTCAACGCAGCAGTACTTC. The chain couples TRBV5-1 to TRBJ2-7; 7 nucleotides agree with TRBD2. This CDR3 region has 13 residues. In germline, CDR1 is SGHRS, CDR2 YFSETQ. V lost 2 bases, J lost 8 bases, and 7 bases stayed unmatched.

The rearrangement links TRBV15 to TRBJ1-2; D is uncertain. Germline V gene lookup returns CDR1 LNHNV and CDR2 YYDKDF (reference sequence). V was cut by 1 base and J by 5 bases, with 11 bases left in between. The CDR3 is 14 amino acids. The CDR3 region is CATSRGAGPYGYTF. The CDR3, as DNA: TGTGCCACCAGCAGAGGTGCAGGTCCTTATGGCTACACCTTC.

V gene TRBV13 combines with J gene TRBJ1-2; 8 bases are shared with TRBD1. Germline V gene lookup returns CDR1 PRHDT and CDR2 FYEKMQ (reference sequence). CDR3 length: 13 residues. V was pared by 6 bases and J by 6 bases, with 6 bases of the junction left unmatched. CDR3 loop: CASSAGGGDGYTF. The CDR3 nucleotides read TGTGCCAGCAGTGCAGGGGGCGGAGATGGCTACACCTTC.

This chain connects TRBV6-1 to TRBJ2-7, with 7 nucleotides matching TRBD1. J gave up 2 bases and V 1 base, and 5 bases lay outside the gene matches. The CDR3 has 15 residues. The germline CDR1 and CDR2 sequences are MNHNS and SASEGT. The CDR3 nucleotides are TGTGCCAGCAGTGAAGGCCGGCAGGGGGCCTACGAGCAGTACTTC. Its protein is CASSEGRQGAYEQYF.

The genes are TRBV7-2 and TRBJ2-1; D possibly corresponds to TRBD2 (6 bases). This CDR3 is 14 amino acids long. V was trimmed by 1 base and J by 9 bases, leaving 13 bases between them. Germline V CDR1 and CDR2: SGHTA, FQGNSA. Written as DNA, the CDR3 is TGTGCCAGCAGCTTAGGACCCAGGAGGGGTGAGCAGTTCTTC. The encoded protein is CASSLGPRRGEQFF.

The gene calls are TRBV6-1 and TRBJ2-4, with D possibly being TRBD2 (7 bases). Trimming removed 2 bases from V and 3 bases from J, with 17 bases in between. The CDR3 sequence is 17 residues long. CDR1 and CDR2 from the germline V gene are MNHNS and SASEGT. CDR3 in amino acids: CASSEMGGGAGKNIQYF. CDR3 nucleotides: TGTGCCAGCAGTGAAATGGGAGGGGGGGCTGGCAAAAACATTCAGTACTTC.

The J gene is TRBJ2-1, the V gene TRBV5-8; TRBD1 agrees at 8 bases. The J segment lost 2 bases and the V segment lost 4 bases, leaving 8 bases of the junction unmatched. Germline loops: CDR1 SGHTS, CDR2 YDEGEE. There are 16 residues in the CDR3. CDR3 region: CASSLGPGGPYNEQFF. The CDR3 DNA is TGTGCCAGCAGCCTTGGGCCAGGGGGCCCCTACAATGAGCAGTTCTTC.

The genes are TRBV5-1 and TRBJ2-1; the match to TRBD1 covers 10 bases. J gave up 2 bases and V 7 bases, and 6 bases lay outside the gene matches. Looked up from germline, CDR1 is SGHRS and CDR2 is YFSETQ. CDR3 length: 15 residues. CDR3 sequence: CASETGGAPYNEQFF. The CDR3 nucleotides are TGCGCCAGCGAGACAGGGGGCGCCCCCTACAATGAGCAGTTCTTC.

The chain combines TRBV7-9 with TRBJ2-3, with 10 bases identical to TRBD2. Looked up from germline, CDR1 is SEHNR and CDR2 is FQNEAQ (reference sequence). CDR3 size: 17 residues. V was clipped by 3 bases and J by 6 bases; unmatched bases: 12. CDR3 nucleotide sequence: TGTGCCAGCAGCTTTCGGACTAGCGGACTGGGCGGGGATACGCAGTATTTT. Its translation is CASSFRTSGLGGDTQYF. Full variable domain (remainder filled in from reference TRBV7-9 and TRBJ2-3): DTGVSQNPRHKITKRGQNVTFRCDPISEHNRLYWYRQTLGQGPEFLTYFQNEAQLEKSRLLSDRFSAERPKGSFSTLEIQRTEQGDSAMYLCASSFRTSGLGGDTQYFGPGTRLTVL.

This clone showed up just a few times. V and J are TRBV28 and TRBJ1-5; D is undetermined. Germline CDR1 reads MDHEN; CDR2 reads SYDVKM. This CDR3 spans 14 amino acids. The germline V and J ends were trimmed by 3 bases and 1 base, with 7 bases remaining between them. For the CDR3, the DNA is TGTGCCAGCAGTTTGCTCAGGAGCAATCAGCCCCAGCATTTT. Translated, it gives CASSLLRSNQPQHF. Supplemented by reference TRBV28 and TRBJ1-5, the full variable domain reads DVKVTQSSRYLVKRTGEKVFLECVQDMDHENMFWYRQDPGLGLRLIYFSYDVKMKEKGDIPEGYSVSREKKERFSLILESASTNQTSMYLCASSLLRSNQPQHFGDGTRLSIL.

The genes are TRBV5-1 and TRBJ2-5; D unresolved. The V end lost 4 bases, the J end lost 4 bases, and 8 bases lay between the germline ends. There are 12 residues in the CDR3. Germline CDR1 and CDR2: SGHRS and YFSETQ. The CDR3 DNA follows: TGCGCCAGCAGCCCGCCGGGAGAGACCCAGTACTTC. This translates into CASSPPGETQYF.

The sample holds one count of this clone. CDR3 protein: CASSLKGLTTDTQYF. The CDR3 bases are TGTGCCAGCAGTTTAAAGGGACTAACCACAGATACGCAGTATTTT. The chain carries TRBV27 and TRBJ2-3; 7 bases match TRBD2. J was trimmed by 2 bases and V by 2 bases; bases with no gene match: 4. Per the germline V gene, CDR1 is MNHEY and CDR2 is SMNVEV (reference sequence). The CDR3 sequence is 15 residues long.

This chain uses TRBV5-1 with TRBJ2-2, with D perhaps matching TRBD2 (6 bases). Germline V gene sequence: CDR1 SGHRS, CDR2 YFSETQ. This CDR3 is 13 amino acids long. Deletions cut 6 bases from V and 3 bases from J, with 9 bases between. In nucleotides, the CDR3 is TGCGCCAGCAAGGAGGGTTACACCGGGGAGCTGTTTTTT. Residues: CASKEGYTGELFF.

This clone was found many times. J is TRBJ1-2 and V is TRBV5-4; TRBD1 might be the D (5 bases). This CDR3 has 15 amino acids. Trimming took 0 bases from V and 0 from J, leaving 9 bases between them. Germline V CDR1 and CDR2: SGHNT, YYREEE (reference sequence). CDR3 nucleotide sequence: TGTGCCAGCAGCTTGGAGACAGCAGCTAACTATGGCTACACCTTC. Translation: CASSLETAANYGYTF.

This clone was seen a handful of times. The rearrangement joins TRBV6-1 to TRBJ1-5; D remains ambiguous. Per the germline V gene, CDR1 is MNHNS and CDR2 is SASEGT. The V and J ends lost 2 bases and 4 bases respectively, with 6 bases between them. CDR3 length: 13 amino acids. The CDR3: CASSEFGNQPQHF. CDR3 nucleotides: TGTGCCAGCAGTGAATTCGGGAATCAGCCCCAGCATTTT.

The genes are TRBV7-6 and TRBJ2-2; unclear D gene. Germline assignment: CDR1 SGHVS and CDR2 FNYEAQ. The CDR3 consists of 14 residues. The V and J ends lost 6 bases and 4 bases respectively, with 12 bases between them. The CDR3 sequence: CASSLNPGTGELFF. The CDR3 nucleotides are TGTGCCAGCAGTTTGAACCCAGGCACCGGGGAGCTGTTTTTT.

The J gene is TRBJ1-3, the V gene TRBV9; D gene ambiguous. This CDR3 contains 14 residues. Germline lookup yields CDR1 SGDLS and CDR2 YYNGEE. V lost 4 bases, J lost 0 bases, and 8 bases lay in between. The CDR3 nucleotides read TGTGCCAGCAGCCCAGAAGTCTCTGGAAACACCATATATTTT. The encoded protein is CASSPEVSGNTIYF.

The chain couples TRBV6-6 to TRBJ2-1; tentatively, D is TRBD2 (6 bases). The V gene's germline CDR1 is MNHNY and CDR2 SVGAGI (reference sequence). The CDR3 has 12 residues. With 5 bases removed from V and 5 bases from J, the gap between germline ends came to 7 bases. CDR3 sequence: CASSRTNNEQFF. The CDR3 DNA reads TGTGCCAGCAGTAGGACTAACAATGAGCAGTTCTTC.

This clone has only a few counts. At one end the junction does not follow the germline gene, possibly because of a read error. The CDR3 protein is CASSLEQFPVASNYGYTF. The CDR3 nucleotides read TGTGCTAGCAGCTTAGAACAGTTCCCCGTAGCGAGCAACTATGGCTACACCTTC. The genes are TRBV7-7 and TRBJ1-2, with D unclear. The CDR3 spans 18 residues. CDR1 is SSHAT, CDR2 FNYEAQ, per germline (reference sequence).

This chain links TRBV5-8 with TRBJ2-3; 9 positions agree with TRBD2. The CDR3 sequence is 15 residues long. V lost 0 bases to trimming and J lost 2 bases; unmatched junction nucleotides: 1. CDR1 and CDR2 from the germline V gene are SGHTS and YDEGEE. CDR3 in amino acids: CASSLGLADTDTQYF. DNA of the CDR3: TGTGCCAGCAGCTTGGGACTAGCGGACACAGATACGCAGTATTTT. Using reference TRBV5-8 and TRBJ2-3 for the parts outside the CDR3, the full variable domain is EAGVTQSPTHLIKTRGQQATLRCSPISGHTSVYWYQQALGLGLQFLLWYDEGEERNRGNFPPRFSGRQFPNYSSELNVNALELEDSALYLCASSLGLADTDTQYFGPGTRLTVL.

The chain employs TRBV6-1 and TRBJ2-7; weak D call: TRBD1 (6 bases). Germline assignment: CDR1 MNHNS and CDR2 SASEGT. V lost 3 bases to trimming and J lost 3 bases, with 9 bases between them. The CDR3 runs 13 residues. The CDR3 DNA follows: TGTGCCAGCAGTGATAACAGGGACTACGAGCAGTACTTC. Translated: CASSDNRDYEQYF.